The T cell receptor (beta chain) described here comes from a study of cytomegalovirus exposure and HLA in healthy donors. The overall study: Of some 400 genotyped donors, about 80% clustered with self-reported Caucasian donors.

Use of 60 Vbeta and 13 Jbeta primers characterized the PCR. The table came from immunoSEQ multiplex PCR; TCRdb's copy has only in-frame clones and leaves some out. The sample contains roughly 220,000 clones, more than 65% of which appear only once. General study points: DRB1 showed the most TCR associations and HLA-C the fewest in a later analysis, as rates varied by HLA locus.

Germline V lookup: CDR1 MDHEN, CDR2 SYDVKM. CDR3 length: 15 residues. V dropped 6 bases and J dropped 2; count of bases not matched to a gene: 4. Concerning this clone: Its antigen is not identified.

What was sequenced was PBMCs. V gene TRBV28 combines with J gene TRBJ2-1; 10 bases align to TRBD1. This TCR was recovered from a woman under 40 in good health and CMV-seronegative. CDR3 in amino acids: CASRQDRGTYNEQFF. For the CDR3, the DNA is TGTGCCAGCAGGCAGGACAGGGGGACCTACAATGAGCAGTTCTTC. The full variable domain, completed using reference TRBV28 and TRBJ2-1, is DVKVTQSSRYLVKRTGEKVFLECVQDMDHENMFWYRQDPGLGLRLIYFSYDVKMKEKGDIPEGYSVSREKKERFSLILESASTNQTSMYLCASRQDRGTYNEQFFGPGTRLTVL.